This TCR beta chain was profiled in a study of blood T cells in healthy people across ages. This clonotype was seen more than once but under ten times. There are 13 residues in the CDR3. Between the trimmed V and J ends, which lost 4 bases and 5 bases, there was a span of 9 bases. Primers used in a second PCR of roughly 6 to 11 cycles were a sample-barcoded 5' primer and a J-beta primer mix. Each TCR beta cDNA got a 12-nucleotide random molecular identifier. MiXCR, run by TCRdb on the 5' RACE reads, gives a single entry per CDR3 protein. The top ten clones hold around 13% of a sample with 1 million to 1.2 million distinct CDR3 sequences, 35% to 40% of them seen once.

The sample consisted of blood. The sequence came from a man between 18 and 35 years old in good health. The rearrangement links TRBV12-3 or TRBV12-4 to TRBJ1-5; D call uncertain. Here the CDR3 reads CASSSRRDQPQHF. Here the CDR3 DNA reads TGTGCCAGCAGTTCCCGTAGAGATCAGCCCCAGCATTTT.